Below are 29 T cell receptor beta chains sequenced from a single sample in a study of immune cell composition in non-small cell lung cancer. Produced via immunoSEQ multiplex PCR; TCRdb's table is partial and in-frame only. The sample holds some 11,000 clones, about 60% seen once. Sequencing used lung tumor tissue. These receptors were collected from a human donor with non-small cell lung cancer.

This clone appeared a few times. This sequence joins TRBV10-3 and TRBJ1-2; D is unclear. In germline, CDR1 is ENHRY, CDR2 SYGVKD. Trimming left V 6 bases short and J 0 bases short, with 8 bases between. CDR3 length: 13 residues. CDR3 DNA sequence: TGTGCCATCAGCCCCAATGCTAACTATGGCTACACCTTC. Amino acid sequence: CAISPNANYGYTF.

The chain is built from TRBV30 and TRBJ2-5, with 7 positions matching TRBD2. Germline V gene sequence: CDR1 GTSNPN, CDR2 SVGIG (reference sequence). There are 13 residues in the CDR3. Trimming took 0 bases from V and 4 from J; bases not matched to a gene: 2. CDR3 in amino acids: CAWSVRGSETQYF. In nucleotides, the CDR3 is TGTGCCTGGAGTGTGCGGGGGTCAGAGACCCAGTACTTC.

V usage is TRBV28 and J usage is TRBJ2-1; a weak D match, TRBD2 (5 bases). There are 15 residues in the CDR3. Trimming cost V 1 base and J 4 bases, with 11 bases left between them. Germline lookup yields CDR1 MDHEN and CDR2 SYDVKM. CDR3 protein: CASSLSLAQYNEQFF. Here the CDR3 DNA reads TGTGCCAGCAGTTTATCGTTAGCGCAGTACAATGAGCAGTTCTTC.

J is TRBJ2-7 and V is TRBV29-1; 10 bases agree with TRBD1. The CDR3 consists of 13 residues. V shed 6 bases and J 1 base; nucleotides not matched to a gene: 3. From germline, CDR1 is SQVTM and CDR2 ANQGSEA. The CDR3 spells CSVRTGGSYEQYF. For the CDR3, the DNA is TGCAGCGTCAGGACAGGGGGGTCCTACGAGCAGTACTTC.

V and J are TRBV27 and TRBJ2-3; TRBD2 matches at 7 bases. J gave up 2 bases and V 5 bases, and 7 bases lay outside the gene matches. The CDR3 length is 15 residues. Germline assignment: CDR1 MNHEY and CDR2 SMNVEV (reference sequence). The CDR3 protein is CASSPGAGATDTQYF. The DNA of the CDR3 is TGTGCCAGCAGTCCCGGGGCGGGAGCCACAGATACGCAGTATTTT.

V usage is TRBV7-9 and J usage is TRBJ1-4; D not resolved. The length of the CDR3 is 11 residues. The germline V gene encodes CDR1 SEHNR and CDR2 FQNEAQ (reference sequence). Trimming left V 2 bases short and J 8 bases short, with 3 bases between. The CDR3 region is CASSLTEKLFF. Written as DNA, the CDR3 is TGTGCCAGCAGCTTAACAGAAAAACTGTTTTTT.

This clone appeared a few times. The rearrangement joins TRBV18 to TRBJ2-3; 9 positions agree with TRBD1. The CDR3 is made up of 16 amino acids. The junction had 3 bases not matched to a gene; V was cut back by 2 bases and J by 0 bases. Germline CDR1 is KGHSH and CDR2 is LQKENI. In DNA, the CDR3 is TGTGCCAGCTCACCATTAGGGACAGGGAGCACAGATACGCAGTATTTT. Translated: CASSPLGTGSTDTQYF.

The V call is TRBV5-1, the J call TRBJ2-5; TRBD2 agrees at 10 bases. Germline V gene sequence: CDR1 SGHRS, CDR2 YFSETQ. There are 13 residues in the CDR3. V trimming: 4 bases; J trimming: 5 bases; junction bases outside the gene matches: 2. The CDR3 is CASSPGLAETQYF. The CDR3 DNA reads TGCGCCAGCAGCCCGGGACTAGCGGAGACCCAGTACTTC.

This chain links TRBV19 with TRBJ1-1; possibly TRBD1 for D (5 bases). The CDR3 totals 14 residues. Trimming removed 1 base from V and 0 bases from J, with 6 bases in between. Looked up from germline, CDR1 is LNHDA and CDR2 is SQIVND (reference sequence). The CDR3 loop is CASSIGGMNTEAFF. DNA for the CDR3: TGTGCCAGTAGTATAGGGGGCATGAACACTGAAGCTTTCTTT.

Written as DNA, the CDR3 is TGTGCCAGCAGCCAAGAAGGACTAGCGGGAGCCCACAATGAGCAGTTCTTC. Protein sequence: CASSQEGLAGAHNEQFF. This rearrangement joins TRBV4-2 to TRBJ2-1; the match to TRBD2 covers 13 bases. V lost 0 bases to trimming and J lost 5 bases; unmatched junction nucleotides: 4. In germline, CDR1 is LGHNA, CDR2 YNFKEQ. This CDR3 is built from 17 residues.

Within the sample, this clone is large. The chain recombines TRBV2 with TRBJ2-7; TRBD2 matches 7 bases. The CDR3 runs 16 residues. V dropped 0 bases and J dropped 1; count of bases not matched to a gene: 6. The germline V gene encodes CDR1 SNHLY and CDR2 FYNNEI. Here the CDR3 DNA reads TGTGCCAGCAGTGAAGCTCTAGCGGCAACTTCCTACGAGCAGTACTTC. Translating gives CASSEALAATSYEQYF.

J is TRBJ2-3 and V is TRBV7-8, with TRBD2 identical over 10 bases. V shed 4 bases and J 0 bases; nucleotides not matched to a gene: 10. The CDR3 spans 18 residues. The germline CDR1 and CDR2 sequences are SGHVS and FQNEAQ. The chain's CDR3 is CASSSERSLAGSTDTQYF. The CDR3 coding sequence is TGTGCCAGCAGCTCCGAACGATCACTAGCGGGGAGCACAGATACGCAGTATTTT.

This chain connects TRBV28 to TRBJ2-5; a possible D gene is TRBD2 (6 bases). Trimming removed 6 bases from V and 5 bases from J, with 13 bases in between. The CDR3 totals 13 residues. Germline V lookup: CDR1 MDHEN, CDR2 SYDVKM. CDR3 coding DNA: TGTGCCAGCAGCCCGGGAGTTGGGGAGACCCAGTACTTC. Its translation: CASSPGVGETQYF.

This clone was picked up a small number of times. CDR3 sequence reads: CASSQERGPSWEQYF. DNA of the CDR3: TGCGCCAGCAGCCAAGAGCGGGGGCCCTCTTGGGAGCAGTACTTC. The rearrangement uses TRBV4-3 and TRBJ2-7; a weak D match, TRBD2 (7 bases). Trimming cost V 0 bases and J 7 bases, with 16 bases left between them. This CDR3 is 15 amino acids long. CDR1 is LGHNA and CDR2 is YSLEER in the germline V gene.

This clone has only one observation. The CDR3 sequence: CASSLSVAGGVTDTQYF. CDR3 nucleotides: TGCGCCAGCAGCTTGTCTGTAGCGGGAGGCGTCACAGATACGCAGTATTTT. The V call is TRBV5-1, the J call TRBJ2-3; 10 bases align to TRBD2. The germline V gene has CDR1 SGHRS and CDR2 YFSETQ. CDR3 size: 17 residues. The V segment lost 1 base and the J segment 2 bases; nucleotides outside the gene matches: 7.

The genes are TRBV10-3 and TRBJ2-1; TRBD1 matches at 7 bases. Germline loops: CDR1 ENHRY, CDR2 SYGVKD. V was clipped by 0 bases and J by 15 bases; unmatched bases: 8. This CDR3 comprises 13 residues. The CDR3, as DNA: TGTGCCATCAGTGAGTCGGGAGACAGGGTTTGGTTCTTC. Encoded protein: CAISESGDRVWFF.

The CDR3 is CASSPEGRGQETQYF. In DNA, the CDR3 is TGTGCCAGCAGCCCGGAGGGGCGGGGACAAGAGACCCAGTACTTC. The chain has TRBV5-6 and TRBJ2-5; tentative D call: TRBD2 (6 bases). Per the germline V gene, CDR1 is SGHDT and CDR2 is YYEEEE. V was pared by 4 bases and J by 2 bases, with 15 bases between. The CDR3 covers 15 residues.

This clone is termed medium-sized. V is TRBV5-1 and J is TRBJ1-3, with D unclear. Per germline, CDR1 SGHRS and CDR2 YFSETQ. The ends were cut back, 0 bases at V and 0 bases at J, with 7 bases in the middle. The CDR3 loop spans 15 amino acids. The CDR3 protein is CASSLGAYSGNTIYF. CDR3 sequence (DNA): TGCGCCAGCAGCTTGGGGGCTTACTCTGGAAACACCATATATTTT.

The genes are TRBV7-7 and TRBJ2-3; 12 positions match TRBD2. The CDR3 contains 16 residues. V lost 4 bases and J lost 4; bases outside the gene matches: 6. CDR1 is SSHAT and CDR2 is FNYEAQ in the germline V gene (reference sequence). The CDR3 DNA sequence: TGTGCCAGCAGCTCCGGACTAGCGGGACCGGCAGATACGCAGTATTTT. As protein: CASSSGLAGPADTQYF.

The chain couples TRBV15 to TRBJ2-7; D perhaps matches TRBD2 (7 bases). CDR1 is LNHNV and CDR2 is YYDKDF in the germline V gene (reference sequence). The V end was cut by 6 bases, the J end by 2 bases, with 17 bases between. CDR3 length: 15 residues. The CDR3 here is CATRLGGALTYEQYF. CDR3 nucleotides: TGTGCCACCAGGCTAGGGGGGGCCTTGACCTACGAGCAGTACTTC.

In this sample, this clone turned up a few times. The gene calls are TRBV19 and TRBJ2-5; D is possibly TRBD2 (6 bases). In germline, CDR1 is LNHDA, CDR2 SQIVND (reference sequence). Trimming took 10 bases from V and 0 from J, leaving 12 bases between them. CDR3 length: 13 residues. The CDR3 here is CATQGLHQETQYF. In nucleotides, the CDR3 is TGTGCCACCCAGGGACTCCACCAAGAGACCCAGTACTTC. The full variable domain, its missing parts supplied by reference TRBV19 and TRBJ2-5, is DGGITQSPKYLFRKEGQNVTLSCEQNLNHDAMYWYRQDPGQGLRLIYYSQIVNDFQKGDIAEGYSVSREKKESFPLTVTSAQKNPTAFYLCATQGLHQETQYFGPGTRLLVL.

The chain links TRBV4-1 to TRBJ1-5, with D uncertain. Germline values: CDR1 MGHRA, CDR2 YSYEKL. The CDR3 covers 15 residues. V was trimmed by 5 bases and J by 1 base, leaving 12 bases between them. CDR3 region: CASSGQAGSNQPQHF. The CDR3 DNA is TGCGCCAGCAGCGGTCAGGCGGGCAGCAATCAGCCCCAGCATTTT.

The chain uses TRBV18 and TRBJ2-6; 7 bases fit TRBD1. The germline V gene encodes CDR1 KGHSH and CDR2 LQKENI. The ends lost 4 bases at V and 0 bases at J; junction bases unmatched: 12. CDR3 length: 19 residues. CDR3 sequence reads: CASSRITGTANSGANVLTF. CDR3 nucleotide sequence: TGTGCCAGCTCACGTATCACCGGGACAGCGAACTCTGGGGCCAACGTCCTGACTTTC.

This clone was recorded a few times. The chain employs TRBV19 and TRBJ2-2, with 8 bases identical to TRBD1. Germline V lookup: CDR1 LNHDA, CDR2 SQIVND (reference sequence). J was trimmed by 6 bases and V by 5 bases; bases with no gene match: 5. This CDR3 is built from 14 residues. The CDR3: CASSSGQEAGELFF. The CDR3 region has the DNA TGTGCCAGTAGTTCGGGACAGGAGGCCGGGGAGCTGTTTTTT.

V usage is TRBV21-1 and J usage is TRBJ1-1; no DNA check was done on the table's D call, TRBD1. TRBV21-1 is flagged as a pseudogene. The CDR3 covers 15 residues. The CDR3 DNA reads TGTGCCAGCAGCCCAACCGGGACAGGGCCACCTGAAGCTTTCTTT. Translating it yields CASSPTGTGPPEAFF.

The V and J genes are TRBV9 and TRBJ2-5; possible D gene TRBD2, 6 bases. The CDR3 has 14 amino acids. In germline, CDR1 is SGDLS, CDR2 YYNGEE. The germline V and J ends were trimmed by 0 bases and 7 bases, with 13 bases remaining between them. CDR3 nucleotides: TGTGCCAGCAGCGTAGGGAGGGAGGAAGTGACCCAGTACTTC. It codes for CASSVGREEVTQYF. The full variable domain, completed using reference TRBV9 and TRBJ2-5, is DSGVTQTPKHLITATGQRVTLRCSPRSGDLSVYWYQQSLDQGLQFLIQYYNGEERAKGNILERFSAQQFPDLHSELNLSSLELGDSALYFCASSVGREEVTQYFGPGTRLLVL.

This clone counts as medium-sized. This rearrangement joins TRBV2 to TRBJ1-2; TRBD1 matches at 8 bases. V dropped 2 bases and J dropped 8; count of bases not matched to a gene: 7. CDR1 and CDR2 (germline): SNHLY, FYNNEI. CDR3 size: 14 residues. The DNA of the CDR3 is TGTGCCAGCAGTGAATTCCAGGGGGCTGACGGCTACACCTTC. Amino acid sequence: CASSEFQGADGYTF.

The rearrangement uses TRBV27 and TRBJ2-2; 13 nucleotides line up with TRBD2. V was pared by 7 bases and J by 4 bases, with 6 bases of the junction left unmatched. Germline V gives CDR1 MNHEY, CDR2 SMNVEV (reference sequence). CDR3 length equals 16 residues. CDR3 DNA sequence: TGTGCCAGCAAATGGACTAGCGGGAGTGGCACCGGGGAGCTGTTTTTT. Translation: CASKWTSGSGTGELFF.

The rearrangement links TRBV29-1 to TRBJ1-3, with a weak D call TRBD1 (5 bases). This CDR3 has 13 residues. V dropped 3 bases and J dropped 7 bases, with 13 bases sitting between them. Germline values: CDR1 SQVTM, CDR2 ANQGSEA. CDR3 in DNA: TGCAGCGTTGATGGGGGGGAAGTTAACACCATATATTTT. Translating it yields CSVDGGEVNTIYF.